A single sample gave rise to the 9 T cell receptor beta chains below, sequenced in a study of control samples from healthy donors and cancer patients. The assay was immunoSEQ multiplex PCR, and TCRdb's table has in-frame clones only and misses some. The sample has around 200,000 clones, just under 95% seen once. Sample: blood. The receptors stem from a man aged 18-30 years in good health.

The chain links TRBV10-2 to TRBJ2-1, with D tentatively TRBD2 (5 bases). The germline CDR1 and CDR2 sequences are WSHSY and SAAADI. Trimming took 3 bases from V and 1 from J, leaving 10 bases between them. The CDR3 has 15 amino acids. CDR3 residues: CASSDPRRSYNEQFF. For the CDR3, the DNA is TGCGCCAGCAGTGACCCGAGGAGGTCCTACAATGAGCAGTTCTTC.

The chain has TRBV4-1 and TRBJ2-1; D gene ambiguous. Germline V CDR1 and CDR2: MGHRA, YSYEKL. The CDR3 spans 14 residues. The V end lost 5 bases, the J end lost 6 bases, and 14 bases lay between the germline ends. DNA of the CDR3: TGCGCCAGCAGCTTGCGTCCCCCCGGCAATGAGCAGTTCTTC. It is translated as CASSLRPPGNEQFF.

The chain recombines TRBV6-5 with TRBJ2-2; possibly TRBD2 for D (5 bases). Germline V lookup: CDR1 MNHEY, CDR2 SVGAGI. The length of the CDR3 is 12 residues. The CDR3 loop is CESRGNTGELFF. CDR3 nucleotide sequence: TGTGAAAGTCGGGGAAACACCGGGGAGCTGTTTTTT.

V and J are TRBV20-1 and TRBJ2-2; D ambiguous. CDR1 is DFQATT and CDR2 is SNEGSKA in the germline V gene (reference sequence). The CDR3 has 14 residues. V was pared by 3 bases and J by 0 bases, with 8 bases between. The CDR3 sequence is CSASIATNTGELFF. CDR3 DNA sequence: TGCAGTGCTAGTATTGCGACGAACACCGGGGAGCTGTTTTTT.

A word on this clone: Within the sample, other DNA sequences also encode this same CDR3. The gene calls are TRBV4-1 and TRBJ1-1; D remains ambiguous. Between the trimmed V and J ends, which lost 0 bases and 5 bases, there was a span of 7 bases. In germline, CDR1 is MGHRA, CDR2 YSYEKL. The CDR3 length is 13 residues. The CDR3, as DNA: TGCGCCAGCAGCCAAGATCGAGGGACTGAAGCTTTCTTT. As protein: CASSQDRGTEAFF.

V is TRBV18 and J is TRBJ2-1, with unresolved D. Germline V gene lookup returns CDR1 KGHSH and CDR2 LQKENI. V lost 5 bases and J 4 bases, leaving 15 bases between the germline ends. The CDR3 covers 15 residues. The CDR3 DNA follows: TGTGCCAGCTCAGGAGACTCCATACTGTACAATGAGCAGTTCTTC. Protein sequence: CASSGDSILYNEQFF. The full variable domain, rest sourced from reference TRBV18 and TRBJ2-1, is NAGVMQNPRHLVRRRGQEARLRCSPMKGHSHVYWYRQLPEEGLKFMVYLQKENIIDESGMPKERFSAEFPKEGPSILRIQQVVRGDSAAYFCASSGDSILYNEQFFGPGTRLTVL.

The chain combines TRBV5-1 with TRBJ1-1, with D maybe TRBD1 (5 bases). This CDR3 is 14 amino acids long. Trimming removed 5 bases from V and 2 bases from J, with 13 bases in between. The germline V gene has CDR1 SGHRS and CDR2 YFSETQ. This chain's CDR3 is CASRKGVENTEAFF. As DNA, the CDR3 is TGCGCCAGCAGGAAAGGGGTCGAAAACACTGAAGCTTTCTTT. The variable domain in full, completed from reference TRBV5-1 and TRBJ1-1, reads KAGVTQTPRYLIKTRGQQVTLSCSPISGHRSVSWYQQTPGQGLQFLFEYFSETQRNKGNFPGRFSGRQFSNSRSEMNVSTLELGDSALYLCASRKGVENTEAFFGQGTRLTVV.

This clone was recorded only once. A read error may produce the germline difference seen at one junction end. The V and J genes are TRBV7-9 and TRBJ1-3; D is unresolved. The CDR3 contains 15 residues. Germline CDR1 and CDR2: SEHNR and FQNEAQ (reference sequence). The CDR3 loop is CASSLGRVSGDTIYF. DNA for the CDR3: TGTGCCAGCAGCTTGGGGAGGGTTAGTGGAGACACCATATATTTT.

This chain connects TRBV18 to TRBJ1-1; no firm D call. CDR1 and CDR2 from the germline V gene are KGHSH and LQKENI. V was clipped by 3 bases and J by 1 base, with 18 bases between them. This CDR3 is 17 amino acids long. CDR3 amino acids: CASSPWTGPVGNTEAFF. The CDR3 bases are TGTGCCAGCTCACCTTGGACCGGGCCCGTCGGGAACACTGAAGCTTTCTTT.